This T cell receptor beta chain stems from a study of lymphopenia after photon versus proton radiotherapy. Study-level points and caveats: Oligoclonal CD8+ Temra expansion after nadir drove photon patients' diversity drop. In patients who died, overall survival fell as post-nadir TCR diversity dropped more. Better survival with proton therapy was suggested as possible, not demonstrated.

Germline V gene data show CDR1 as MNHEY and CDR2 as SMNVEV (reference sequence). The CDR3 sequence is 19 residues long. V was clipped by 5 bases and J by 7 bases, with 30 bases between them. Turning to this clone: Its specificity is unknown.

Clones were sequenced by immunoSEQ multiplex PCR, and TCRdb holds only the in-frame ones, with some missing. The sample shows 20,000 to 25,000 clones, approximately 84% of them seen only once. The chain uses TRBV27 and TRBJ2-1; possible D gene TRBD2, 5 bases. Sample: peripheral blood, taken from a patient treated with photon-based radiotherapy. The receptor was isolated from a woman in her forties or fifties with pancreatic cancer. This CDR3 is CASSLRSSYTSRAWNEQFF. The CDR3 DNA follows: TGTGCCAGCAGTCTCCGCTCTTCTTACACTAGTCGGGCCTGGAATGAGCAGTTCTTC.